Below, 10 T cell receptor beta chains from the same sample are listed, as sequenced in a study of cytomegalovirus exposure and HLA in healthy donors. Amplification used 60 Vbeta primers and 13 Jbeta primers. TCRdb keeps only in-frame clones here, not all; method: immunoSEQ multiplex PCR. Of 200,000 to 250,000 clones in the sample, around 89% were seen once. Sequencing was carried out using PBMCs. Receptors originate from a woman younger than 30 in good health and CMV-seronegative.

J is TRBJ2-7 and V is TRBV7-3; 8 bases agree with TRBD2. The V gene's germline CDR1 is SGHTA and CDR2 FQGTGA. The length of the CDR3 is 13 residues. V gave up 4 bases and J gave up 2 bases; unmatched junction bases: 1. CDR3 DNA: TGTGCCAGCAGCTCGGGACTAGCCTACGAGCAGTACTTC. It is translated as CASSSGLAYEQYF.

This chain joins TRBV30 and TRBJ2-7; maybe TRBD1 (5 bases). Trimming stripped 1 base from V and 4 bases from J, with 8 bases between. Germline V gives CDR1 GTSNPN, CDR2 SVGIG (reference sequence). This CDR3 comprises 12 residues. The CDR3 coding sequence is TGTGCCTGGAGTGAAAACAGGTACGAGCAGTACTTC. Translated: CAWSENRYEQYF.

This clone showed up just a few times. The chain carries TRBV5-8 and TRBJ1-4, with D possibly being TRBD1 (5 bases). Trimming took off 4 bases at V and 7 bases at J, with 20 bases between the two ends. Germline values: CDR1 SGHTS, CDR2 YDEGEE. CDR3 length: 16 amino acids. DNA of the CDR3: TGTGCCAGCAGCCCGGGTCTAAGCCAGGGAACTGAAAAACTGTTTTTT. It yields the protein CASSPGLSQGTEKLFF.

This rearrangement joins TRBV7-2 to TRBJ1-1, with D perhaps matching TRBD1 (6 bases). Trimming pared 2 bases from V and 10 bases from J, leaving 11 bases between. CDR3 length: 12 residues. Germline V gene sequence: CDR1 SGHTA, CDR2 FQGNSA. CDR3 protein: CASSLNRDRAFF. For the CDR3, the DNA is TGTGCCAGCAGCTTAAACAGGGACCGAGCTTTCTTT.

This chain links TRBV5-1 with TRBJ2-5, with D uncertain. This CDR3 is 14 amino acids long. Germline V gene data show CDR1 as SGHRS and CDR2 as YFSETQ. The V and J ends lost 0 bases and 4 bases respectively, with 10 bases between them. CDR3 sequence: CASSLAEYRETQYF. The CDR3 nucleotides read TGCGCCAGCAGCTTGGCCGAGTATAGAGAGACCCAGTACTTC.

As regards this clone: The same CDR3 can be traced to other DNA sequences in this sample. The chain has TRBV7-9 and TRBJ1-1, with no clear D. CDR3 length: 13 residues. V dropped 6 bases and J dropped 4 bases, with 12 bases sitting between them. Germline V CDR1 and CDR2: SEHNR, FQNEAQ (reference sequence). Here the CDR3 reads CASSPGGGTEAFF. The CDR3 DNA is TGTGCCAGCAGTCCCGGCGGTGGCACTGAAGCTTTCTTT.

This clone was counted between two and nine times. This chain joins TRBV4-1 and TRBJ1-1, with 7 bases matching TRBD1. With 4 bases clipped from V and 0 bases from J, the junction kept 8 bases outside the gene matches. Germline V gene lookup returns CDR1 MGHRA and CDR2 YSYEKL. There are 16 residues in the CDR3. The CDR3 DNA is TGCGCCAGCAGCCTGGACAGGCAATGGATGAACACTGAAGCTTTCTTT. As protein: CASSLDRQWMNTEAFF.

This chain uses TRBV7-6 with TRBJ1-5; 9 bases align to TRBD1. With 0 bases clipped from V and 4 bases from J, the junction kept 4 bases outside the gene matches. Germline V gene data show CDR1 as SGHVS and CDR2 as FNYEAQ. This CDR3 is 16 amino acids long. The CDR3 sequence is CASSLAPGTGNQPQHF. For the CDR3, the DNA is TGTGCCAGCAGCTTAGCCCCCGGGACAGGGAATCAGCCCCAGCATTTT. The whole variable domain, remainder taken from reference TRBV7-6 and TRBJ1-5, is GAGVSQSPRYKVTKRGQDVALRCDPISGHVSLYWYRQALGQGPEFLTYFNYEAQQDKSGLPNDRFSAERPEGSISTLTIQRTEQRDSAMYRCASSLAPGTGNQPQHFGDGTRLSIL.

Points on this clone: This sample also contains other DNA sequences that code for the same CDR3. V and J are TRBV5-4 and TRBJ1-1; maybe TRBD1 (6 bases). The germline V gene encodes CDR1 SGHNT and CDR2 YYREEE (reference sequence). Between the trimmed V and J ends, which lost 0 bases and 4 bases, there was a span of 10 bases. The CDR3 extends over 14 amino acids. The CDR3 sequence is CASSLGQGRTEAFF. CDR3 DNA: TGTGCCAGCAGCTTGGGGCAGGGGCGCACTGAAGCTTTCTTT.

The chain joins TRBV28 to TRBJ2-5; 9 nucleotides align to TRBD2. Trimming took 3 bases from V and 7 from J; bases not matched to a gene: 6. In germline, CDR1 is MDHEN, CDR2 SYDVKM. The CDR3 sequence is 14 residues long. Written as DNA, the CDR3 is TGTGCCAGCAGTTTTAGCGGGGGCTCCGGGACCCAGTACTTC. Its protein product is CASSFSGGSGTQYF.